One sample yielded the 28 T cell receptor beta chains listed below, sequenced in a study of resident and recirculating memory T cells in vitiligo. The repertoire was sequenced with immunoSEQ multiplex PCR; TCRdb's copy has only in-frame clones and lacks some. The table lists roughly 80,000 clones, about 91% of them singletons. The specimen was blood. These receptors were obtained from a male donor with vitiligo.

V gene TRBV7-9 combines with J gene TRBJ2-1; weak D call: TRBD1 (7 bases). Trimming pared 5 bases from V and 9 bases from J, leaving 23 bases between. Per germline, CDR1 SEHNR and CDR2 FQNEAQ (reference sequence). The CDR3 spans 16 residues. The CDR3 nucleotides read TGTGCCAGCAGCCCGTTAGGCGTCAGGGGGGTAGGTGAGCAGTTCTTC. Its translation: CASSPLGVRGVGEQFF.

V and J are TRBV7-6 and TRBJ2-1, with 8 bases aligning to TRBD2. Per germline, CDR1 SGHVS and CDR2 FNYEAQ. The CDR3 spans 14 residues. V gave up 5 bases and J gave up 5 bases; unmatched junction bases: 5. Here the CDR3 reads CASSRGGTHNEQFF. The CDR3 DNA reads TGTGCCAGCAGCCGGGGGGGGACCCACAATGAGCAGTTCTTC.

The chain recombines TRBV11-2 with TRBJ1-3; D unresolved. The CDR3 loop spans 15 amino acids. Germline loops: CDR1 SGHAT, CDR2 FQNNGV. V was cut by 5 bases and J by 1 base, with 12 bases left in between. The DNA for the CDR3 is TGTGCCAGCAGCCCACAGCCTGTATCTGGAAACACCATATATTTT. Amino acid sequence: CASSPQPVSGNTIYF.

In nucleotides, the CDR3 is TGTGCCAGCTCACCAGATACGGACAACAACTATGGCTACACCTTC. This encodes CASSPDTDNNYGYTF. The rearrangement uses TRBV18 and TRBJ1-2, with a weak D call TRBD1 (5 bases). This CDR3 comprises 15 residues. Trimming stripped 2 bases from V and 2 bases from J, with 12 bases between. Germline lookup yields CDR1 KGHSH and CDR2 LQKENI.

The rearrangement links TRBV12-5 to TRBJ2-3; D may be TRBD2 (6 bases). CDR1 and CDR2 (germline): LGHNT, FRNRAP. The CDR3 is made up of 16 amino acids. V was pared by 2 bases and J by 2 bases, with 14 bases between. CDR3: CASGLIYGTLTDTQYF. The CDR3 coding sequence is TGTGCTAGTGGTTTGATCTACGGGACTCTCACAGATACGCAGTATTTT.

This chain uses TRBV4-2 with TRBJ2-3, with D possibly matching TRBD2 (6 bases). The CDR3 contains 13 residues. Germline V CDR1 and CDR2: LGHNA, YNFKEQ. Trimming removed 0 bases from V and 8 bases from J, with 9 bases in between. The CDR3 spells CASSQDWRATQYF. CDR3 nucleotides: TGTGCCAGCAGCCAAGATTGGAGGGCTACGCAGTATTTT.

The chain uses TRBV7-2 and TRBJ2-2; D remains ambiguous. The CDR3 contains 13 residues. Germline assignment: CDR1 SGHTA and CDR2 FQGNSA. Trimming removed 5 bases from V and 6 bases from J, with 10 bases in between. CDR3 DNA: TGTGCCAGCAGCCCAGACTCACCCGGGGAGCTGTTTTTT. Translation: CASSPDSPGELFF.

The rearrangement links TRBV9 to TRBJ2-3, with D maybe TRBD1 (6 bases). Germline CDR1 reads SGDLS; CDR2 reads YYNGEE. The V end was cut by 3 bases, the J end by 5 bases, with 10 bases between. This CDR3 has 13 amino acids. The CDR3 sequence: CASSEYREDTQYF. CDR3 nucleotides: TGTGCCAGCAGCGAGTACAGGGAAGATACGCAGTATTTT.

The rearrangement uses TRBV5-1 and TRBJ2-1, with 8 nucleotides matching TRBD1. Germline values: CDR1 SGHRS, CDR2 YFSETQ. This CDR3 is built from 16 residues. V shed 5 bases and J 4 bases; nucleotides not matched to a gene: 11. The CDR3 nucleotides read TGCGCCAGCAGGCCCTACCCGGGACAGGTGTACAATGAGCAGTTCTTC. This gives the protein CASRPYPGQVYNEQFF.

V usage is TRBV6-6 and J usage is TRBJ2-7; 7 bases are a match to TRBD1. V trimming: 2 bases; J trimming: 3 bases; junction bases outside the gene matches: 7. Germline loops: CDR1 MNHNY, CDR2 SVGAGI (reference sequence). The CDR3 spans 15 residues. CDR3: CASSYTQGQYYEQYF. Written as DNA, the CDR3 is TGTGCCAGCAGTTACACACAGGGACAGTACTACGAGCAGTACTTC.

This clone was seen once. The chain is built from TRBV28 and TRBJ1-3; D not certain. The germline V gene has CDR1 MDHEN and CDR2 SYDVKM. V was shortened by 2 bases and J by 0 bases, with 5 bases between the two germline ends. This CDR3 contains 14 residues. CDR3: CASSLRGSGNTIYF. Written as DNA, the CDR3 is TGTGCCAGCAGTTTACGGGGCTCTGGAAACACCATATATTTT.

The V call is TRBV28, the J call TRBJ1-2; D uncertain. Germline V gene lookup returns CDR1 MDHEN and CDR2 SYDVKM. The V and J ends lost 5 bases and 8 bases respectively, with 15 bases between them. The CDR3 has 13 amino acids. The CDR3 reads CASSRLPEEGYTF. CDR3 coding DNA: TGTGCCAGCAGTCGACTTCCAGAAGAAGGCTACACCTTC.

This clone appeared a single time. The CDR3 sequence is CASRLTGNYEQYF. The CDR3 nucleotides are TGTGCCAGCAGACTGACAGGGAACTACGAGCAGTACTTC. The V gene is TRBV27, the J gene TRBJ2-7, with 7 bases fitting TRBD1. CDR1 and CDR2 (germline): MNHEY, SMNVEV (reference sequence). Trimming cost V 6 bases and J 3 bases; bases outside gene matches: 5. The CDR3 extends over 13 amino acids.

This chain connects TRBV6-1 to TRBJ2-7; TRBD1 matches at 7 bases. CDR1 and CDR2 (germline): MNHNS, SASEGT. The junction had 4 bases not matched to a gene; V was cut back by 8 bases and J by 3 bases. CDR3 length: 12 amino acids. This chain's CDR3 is CASWDSFYEQYF. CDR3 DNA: TGTGCCAGCTGGGACAGCTTCTACGAGCAGTACTTC.

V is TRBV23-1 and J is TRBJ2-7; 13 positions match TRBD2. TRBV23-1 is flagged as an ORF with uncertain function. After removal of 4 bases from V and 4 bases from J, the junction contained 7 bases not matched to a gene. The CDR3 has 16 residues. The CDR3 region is CASSLGLAGWEYEQYF. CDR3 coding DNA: TGCGCCAGCAGTCTGGGACTAGCGGGGTGGGAATACGAGCAGTACTTC.

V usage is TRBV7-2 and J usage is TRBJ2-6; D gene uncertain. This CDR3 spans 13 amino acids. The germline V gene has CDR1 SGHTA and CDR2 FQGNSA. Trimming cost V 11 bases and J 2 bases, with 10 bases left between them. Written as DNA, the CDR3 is TGTGCCTCCGGGTCGACTGGGGCCAACGTCCTGACTTTC. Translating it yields CASGSTGANVLTF.

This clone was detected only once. This CDR3 reads CASSTPTQGAGETQYF. CDR3 in DNA: TGTGCCAGCAGCACACCGACCCAGGGGGCGGGAGAGACCCAGTACTTC. The V call is TRBV7-9, the J call TRBJ2-5, with 8 positions matching TRBD1. Germline CDR1 is SEHNR and CDR2 is FQNEAQ (reference sequence). V trimming: 5 bases; J trimming: 4 bases; junction bases outside the gene matches: 12. The CDR3 runs to 16 residues.

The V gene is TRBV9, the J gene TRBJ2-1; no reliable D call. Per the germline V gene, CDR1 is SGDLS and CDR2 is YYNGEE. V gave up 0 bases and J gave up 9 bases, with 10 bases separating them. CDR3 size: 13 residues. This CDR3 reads CASSVDNSGEQFF. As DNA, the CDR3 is TGTGCCAGCAGCGTAGATAACTCGGGTGAGCAGTTCTTC.

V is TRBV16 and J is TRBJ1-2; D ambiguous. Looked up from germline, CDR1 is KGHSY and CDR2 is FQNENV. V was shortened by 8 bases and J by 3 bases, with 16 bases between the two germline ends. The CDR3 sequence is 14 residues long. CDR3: CASSLKREDYGYTF. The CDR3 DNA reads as TGTGCCAGCTCCTTAAAAAGAGAAGACTATGGCTACACCTTC.

CDR3 bases: TGTGCCAGCAGCCGGGGACTCAGGAACACTGAAGCTTTCTTT. It is translated as CASSRGLRNTEAFF. The genes are TRBV11-2 and TRBJ1-1, with a possible D match to TRBD1 (5 bases). V lost 5 bases, J lost 1 base, and 11 bases lay in between. From germline, CDR1 is SGHAT and CDR2 FQNNGV. The CDR3 totals 14 residues.

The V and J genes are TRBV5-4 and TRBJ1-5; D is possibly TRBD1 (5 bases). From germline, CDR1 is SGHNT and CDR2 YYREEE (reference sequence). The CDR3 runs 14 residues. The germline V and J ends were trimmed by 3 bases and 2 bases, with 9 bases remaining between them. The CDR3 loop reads CASSSDMGNQPQHF. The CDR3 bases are TGTGCCAGCAGCTCGGACATGGGCAATCAGCCCCAGCATTTT.

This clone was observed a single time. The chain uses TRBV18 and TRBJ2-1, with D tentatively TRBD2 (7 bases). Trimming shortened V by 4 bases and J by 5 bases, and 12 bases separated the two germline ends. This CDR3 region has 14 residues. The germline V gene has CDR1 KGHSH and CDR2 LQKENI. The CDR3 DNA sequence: TGTGCCAGCTCACTCCCGGGGGGCCACAATGAGCAGTTCTTC. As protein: CASSLPGGHNEQFF.

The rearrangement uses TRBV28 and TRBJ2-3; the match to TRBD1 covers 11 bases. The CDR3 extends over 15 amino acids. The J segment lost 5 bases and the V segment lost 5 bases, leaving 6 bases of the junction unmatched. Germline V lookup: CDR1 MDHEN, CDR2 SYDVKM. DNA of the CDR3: TGTGCCAGCAGTGCCCAGGGGACAGGGGGAGATACGCAGTATTTT. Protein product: CASSAQGTGGDTQYF.

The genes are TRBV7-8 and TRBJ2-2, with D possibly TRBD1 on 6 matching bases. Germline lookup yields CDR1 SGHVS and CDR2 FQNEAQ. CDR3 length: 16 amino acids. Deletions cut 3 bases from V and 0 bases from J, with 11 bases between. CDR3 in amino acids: CASSLAGAPNTGELFF. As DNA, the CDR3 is TGTGCCAGCAGCTTGGCAGGGGCTCCGAACACCGGGGAGCTGTTTTTT.

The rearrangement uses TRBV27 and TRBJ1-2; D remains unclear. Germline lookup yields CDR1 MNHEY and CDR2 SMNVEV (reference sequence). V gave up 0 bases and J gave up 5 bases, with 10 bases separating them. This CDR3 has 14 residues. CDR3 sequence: CASSLSGRRYGYTF. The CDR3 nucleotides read TGTGCCAGCAGTTTATCGGGCAGACGATATGGCTACACCTTC.

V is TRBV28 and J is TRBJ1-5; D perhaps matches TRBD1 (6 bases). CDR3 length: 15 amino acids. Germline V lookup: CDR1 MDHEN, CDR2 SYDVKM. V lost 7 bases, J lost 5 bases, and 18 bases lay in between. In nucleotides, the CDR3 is TGTGCCAGCACCCCCGGGGGGCAGTTATATCAGCCCCAGCATTTT. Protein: CASTPGGQLYQPQHF.

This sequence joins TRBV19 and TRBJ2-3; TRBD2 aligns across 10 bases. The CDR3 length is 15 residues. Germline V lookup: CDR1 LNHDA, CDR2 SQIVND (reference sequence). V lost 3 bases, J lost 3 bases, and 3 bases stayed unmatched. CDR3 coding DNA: TGTGCCAGTAGTATCGGTAGCGGGAGGACAGATACGCAGTATTTT. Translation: CASSIGSGRTDTQYF.

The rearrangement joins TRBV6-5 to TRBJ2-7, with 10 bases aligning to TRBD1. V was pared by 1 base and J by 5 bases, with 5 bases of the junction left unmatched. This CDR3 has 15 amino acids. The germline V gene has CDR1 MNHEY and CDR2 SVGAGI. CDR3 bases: TGTGCCAGCAGTTACTTTGGGACAGGGGCCGACGAGCAGTACTTC. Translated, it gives CASSYFGTGADEQYF.